The 13 T cell receptor beta chains below come from one sample, sequenced in a study of PD-1 blockade in mismatch repair-deficient tumors. Some clones are missing from TCRdb's copy, which holds only in-frame ones; the method was immunoSEQ multiplex PCR. The sample has 130,000 or so clones; about 85% are singletons. Material: peripheral blood, obtained 44 weeks after starting pembrolizumab. The receptors originated from an adult with mismatch repair-deficient cancer.

The rearrangement uses TRBV7-2 and TRBJ2-3, with D possibly TRBD2 on 5 matching bases. Germline V CDR1 and CDR2: SGHTA, FQGNSA. Trimming pared 0 bases from V and 8 bases from J, leaving 12 bases between. The CDR3 extends over 14 amino acids. This chain's CDR3 is CASSLAFGGGTQYF. The CDR3 DNA follows: TGTGCCAGCAGCTTAGCGTTTGGAGGCGGTACGCAGTATTTT.

The chain combines TRBV4-2 with TRBJ2-7, with D tentatively TRBD2 (5 bases). With 1 base removed from V and 4 bases from J, the gap between germline ends came to 11 bases. The CDR3 is 14 residues long. Germline V gives CDR1 LGHNA, CDR2 YNFKEQ. The CDR3 nucleotides are TGTGCCAGCAGCCAAGGGACTCAAATTTACGAGCAGTACTTC. It encodes CASSQGTQIYEQYF.

V is TRBV2 and J is TRBJ2-7; 15 bases are a match to TRBD2. The CDR3 is made up of 16 amino acids. Germline values: CDR1 SNHLY, CDR2 FYNNEI. V trimming: 6 bases; J trimming: 2 bases; junction bases outside the gene matches: 5. CDR3 loop: CASRWTSGRDTYEQYF. The DNA of the CDR3 is TGTGCCAGCAGATGGACTAGCGGGAGGGACACCTACGAGCAGTACTTC.

The chain carries TRBV30 and TRBJ2-5; 7 bases agree with TRBD2. V lost 3 bases, J lost 5 bases, and 6 bases stayed unmatched. The CDR3 has 13 amino acids. The germline V gene has CDR1 GTSNPN and CDR2 SVGIG (reference sequence). The DNA of the CDR3 is TGTGCCTGGAGGGGGGGGGTGATGGAGACCCAGTACTTC. It is translated as CAWRGGVMETQYF.

The rearrangement joins TRBV18 to TRBJ2-2; the match to TRBD1 covers 8 bases. This CDR3 contains 15 residues. Germline V lookup: CDR1 KGHSH, CDR2 LQKENI. The V and J ends lost 2 bases and 1 base, in that order; junction bases with no gene match: 0. This CDR3 is CASSPGQGNTGELFF. The CDR3 coding sequence is TGTGCCAGCTCACCAGGACAGGGGAACACCGGGGAGCTGTTTTTT.

This clone came up a few times. The chain couples TRBV6-5 to TRBJ1-5; 12 bases match TRBD1. V lost 5 bases to trimming and J lost 6 bases; unmatched junction nucleotides: 5. Germline V gives CDR1 MNHEY, CDR2 SVGAGI. CDR3 length: 15 residues. The DNA of the CDR3 is TGTGCCAGCAGTCCCGGGACAGGGGGCATTCAGCCCCAGCATTTT. Residues: CASSPGTGGIQPQHF.

This chain links TRBV7-9 with TRBJ2-2; no clear D gene. V gave up 1 base and J gave up 0 bases, with 3 bases separating them. The CDR3 extends over 14 amino acids. From germline, CDR1 is SEHNR and CDR2 FQNEAQ (reference sequence). The CDR3: CASSLVPNTGELFF. The CDR3 bases are TGTGCCAGCAGCTTAGTCCCGAACACCGGGGAGCTGTTTTTT.

V usage is TRBV27 and J usage is TRBJ2-2; 9 nucleotides agree with TRBD1. Germline CDR1 and CDR2: MNHEY and SMNVEV (reference sequence). The CDR3 is 17 amino acids. V dropped 7 bases and J dropped 1; count of bases not matched to a gene: 10. This CDR3 reads CASTHWGDRVNTGELFF. The CDR3 DNA follows: TGTGCCAGCACCCATTGGGGGGACAGGGTGAACACCGGGGAGCTGTTTTTT.

V gene TRBV15 combines with J gene TRBJ2-2; 10 bases map to TRBD1. Germline CDR1 is LNHNV and CDR2 is YYDKDF (reference sequence). J gave up 3 bases and V 5 bases, and 3 bases lay outside the gene matches. The length of the CDR3 is 15 residues. Here the CDR3 reads CATSLDRGYTGELFF. The CDR3 DNA reads TGTGCCACCAGCTTGGACAGGGGGTACACCGGGGAGCTGTTTTTT.

This clone occurred a few times. The chain recombines TRBV6-6 with TRBJ2-4; 10 positions agree with TRBD1. The CDR3 runs 16 residues. The V and J ends lost 0 bases and 4 bases, in that order; junction bases with no gene match: 3. Looked up from germline, CDR1 is MNHNY and CDR2 is SVGAGI (reference sequence). CDR3: CASSYSMGQGKNIQYF. Here the CDR3 DNA reads TGTGCCAGCAGTTACTCGATGGGACAGGGGAAAAACATTCAGTACTTC.

This clone was recorded only once. The sample carries other DNA sequences with the same CDR3. This chain connects TRBV5-1 to TRBJ2-5; no firm D call. Per the germline V gene, CDR1 is SGHRS and CDR2 is YFSETQ. V was cut by 0 bases and J by 1 base, with 10 bases left in between. This CDR3 is 15 amino acids long. The DNA for the CDR3 is TGCGCCAGCAGCTTGGTCGGGCGGCCCCAAGAGACCCAGTACTTC. Protein: CASSLVGRPQETQYF.

The chain recombines TRBV10-3 with TRBJ2-5, with 8 bases matching TRBD2. The CDR3 totals 15 residues. With 11 bases clipped from V and 5 bases from J, the junction kept 16 bases outside the gene matches. Per germline, CDR1 ENHRY and CDR2 SYGVKD. The CDR3 DNA sequence: TGTGCCTCCGCCGTGGGGGCGGGAGGAGGGGAGACCCAGTACTTC. Protein product: CASAVGAGGGETQYF.

V gene TRBV15 combines with J gene TRBJ2-3; TRBD2 agrees at 8 bases. The germline V gene encodes CDR1 LNHNV and CDR2 YYDKDF (reference sequence). CDR3 length: 16 residues. Trimming cost V 0 bases and J 2 bases; bases outside gene matches: 4. CDR3 amino acids: CATSREGLGNTDTQYF. The CDR3, as DNA: TGTGCCACCAGCAGAGAGGGACTAGGGAACACAGATACGCAGTATTTT.